The next 11 T cell receptor beta chains were all read from a single sample in a study of T cell repertoires in cytomegalovirus infection. A single record per CDR3 protein comes from TCRdb applying MiXCR to the reads. The sample holds 210,000 or so distinct CDR3 sequences, under 8.5% seen once. The material sequenced was PBMCs. These receptors all stem from a human donor in good health (CMV status not recorded). Some clones in this sample may be carry-over from other donors' samples.

In its sample, this clonotype was seen many times. V and J are TRBV28 and TRBJ2-7, with TRBD1 matching over 8 bases. The J segment lost 6 bases and the V segment lost 6 bases, leaving 10 bases of the junction unmatched. The CDR3 is 14 residues long. CDR1 MDHEN and CDR2 SYDVKM come from the germline V gene. CDR3 amino acids: CASRPQGDGFEQYF. The CDR3 DNA follows: TGTGCCAGCAGACCACAGGGGGACGGGTTCGAGCAGTACTTC. The full variable domain, with the rest looked up from reference TRBV28 and TRBJ2-7, is DVKVTQSSRYLVKRTGEKVFLECVQDMDHENMFWYRQDPGLGLRLIYFSYDVKMKEKGDIPEGYSVSREKKERFSLILESASTNQTSMYLCASRPQGDGFEQYFGPGTRLTVT.

This clonotype was seen repeatedly, ten times or more. The chain is built from TRBV7-2 and TRBJ1-2; the D gene is possibly TRBD1 (6 bases). Per the germline V gene, CDR1 is SGHTA and CDR2 is FQGNSA. The V end lost 2 bases, the J end lost 8 bases, and 12 bases lay between the germline ends. The CDR3 loop spans 13 amino acids. The CDR3 DNA is TGTGCCAGCAGCTTACCCAGGGGATACGGCTACACCTTC. Its translation is CASSLPRGYGYTF.

This rearrangement joins TRBV9 to TRBJ1-4; perhaps TRBD1 as D (5 bases). The V and J ends lost 4 bases and 4 bases respectively, with 17 bases between them. Germline V CDR1 and CDR2: SGDLS, YYNGEE. The CDR3 is 16 residues long. CDR3 sequence reads: CASSHAMGEVNEKLFF. CDR3 bases: TGTGCCAGCAGCCATGCGATGGGGGAGGTTAATGAAAAACTGTTTTTT.

This clonotype came up many times. This chain connects TRBV5-4 to TRBJ2-4, with D uncertain. V gave up 2 bases and J gave up 1 base, with 4 bases separating them. Germline assignment: CDR1 SGHNT and CDR2 YYREEE (reference sequence). The CDR3 is 13 amino acids. CDR3 bases: TGTGCCAGCAGCTTAGAGGCCAAAAACATTCAGTACTTC. This codes for CASSLEAKNIQYF.

V and J are TRBV18 and TRBJ2-5; D might be TRBD2 (6 bases). Deletions cut 0 bases from V and 5 bases from J, with 7 bases between. The CDR3 length is 13 residues. Germline CDR1 and CDR2: KGHSH and LQKENI. CDR3 amino acids: CASSPPGRETQYF. The DNA of the CDR3 is TGTGCCAGCTCACCACCGGGGAGGGAGACCCAGTACTTC.

About this clonotype: This may be a read error: a much more frequent sequence differs by one nucleotide. The V call is TRBV20-1, the J call TRBJ2-7; the match to TRBD1 covers 9 bases. The CDR3 contains 14 residues. From germline, CDR1 is DFQATT and CDR2 SNEGSKA (reference sequence). The CDR3 DNA follows: TGCAGTGCCAGGGCGGGACAGGGCATCTACGAGCGGTACTTC. Its translation: CSARAGQGIYERYF.

This clonotype was counted many times. The genes are TRBV9 and TRBJ1-4; the D gene is possibly TRBD1 (6 bases). Trimming cost V 0 bases and J 4 bases, with 10 bases left between them. This CDR3 contains 15 residues. Germline CDR1 reads SGDLS; CDR2 reads YYNGEE. The CDR3 DNA reads TGTGCCAGCAGCGTAGCCGGGACACGTAATGAAAAACTGTTTTTT. It encodes CASSVAGTRNEKLFF.

In its sample, this clonotype was seen many times. The chain links TRBV7-2 to TRBJ2-3; TRBD2 agrees at 9 bases. This CDR3 spans 15 amino acids. The V and J ends lost 3 bases and 6 bases, in that order; junction bases with no gene match: 7. Looked up from germline, CDR1 is SGHTA and CDR2 is FQGNSA. DNA of the CDR3: TGTGCCAGCAGCTTCGCGGGGGGGCTTGGGGATACGCAGTATTTT. This translates into CASSFAGGLGDTQYF.

This clonotype was counted many times. The chain joins TRBV7-2 to TRBJ1-5; D not certain. V was clipped by 5 bases and J by 1 base, with 12 bases between them. The germline gives CDR1 SGHTA, CDR2 FQGNSA. CDR3 length: 15 amino acids. The CDR3 nucleotides read TGTGCCAGCAGCCAGGCGGGGAGGAGCAATCAGCCCCAGCATTTT. This sequence encodes CASSQAGRSNQPQHF.

The table lists this clonotype with many counts. The chain couples TRBV29-1 to TRBJ1-4; TRBD1 might be the D (5 bases). This CDR3 region has 12 residues. Germline V gene lookup returns CDR1 SQVTM and CDR2 ANQGSEA. Trimming removed 5 bases at V and 7 bases at J, with 11 bases between. DNA of the CDR3: TGCAGCGTTAGGTCCGGGGGTGAAAAACTGTTTTTT. Translation: CSVRSGGEKLFF. The whole variable domain, filled in from reference TRBV29-1 and TRBJ1-4, reads SAVISQKPSRDICQRGTSLTIQCQVDSQVTMMFWYRQQPGQSLTLIATANQGSEATYESGFVIDKFPISRPNLTFSTLTVSNMSPEDSSIYLCSVRSGGEKLFFGSGTQLSVL.

This clonotype was detected ten times or more. This chain joins TRBV6-5 and TRBJ2-5; a possible D gene is TRBD2 (5 bases). Germline V CDR1 and CDR2: MNHEY, SVGAGI. V lost 0 bases, J lost 2 bases, and 10 bases lay in between. CDR3 length: 15 residues. CDR3 DNA: TGTGCCAGCAGTTACTCCTCGGGAACACAAGAGACCCAGTACTTC. It specifies CASSYSSGTQETQYF.